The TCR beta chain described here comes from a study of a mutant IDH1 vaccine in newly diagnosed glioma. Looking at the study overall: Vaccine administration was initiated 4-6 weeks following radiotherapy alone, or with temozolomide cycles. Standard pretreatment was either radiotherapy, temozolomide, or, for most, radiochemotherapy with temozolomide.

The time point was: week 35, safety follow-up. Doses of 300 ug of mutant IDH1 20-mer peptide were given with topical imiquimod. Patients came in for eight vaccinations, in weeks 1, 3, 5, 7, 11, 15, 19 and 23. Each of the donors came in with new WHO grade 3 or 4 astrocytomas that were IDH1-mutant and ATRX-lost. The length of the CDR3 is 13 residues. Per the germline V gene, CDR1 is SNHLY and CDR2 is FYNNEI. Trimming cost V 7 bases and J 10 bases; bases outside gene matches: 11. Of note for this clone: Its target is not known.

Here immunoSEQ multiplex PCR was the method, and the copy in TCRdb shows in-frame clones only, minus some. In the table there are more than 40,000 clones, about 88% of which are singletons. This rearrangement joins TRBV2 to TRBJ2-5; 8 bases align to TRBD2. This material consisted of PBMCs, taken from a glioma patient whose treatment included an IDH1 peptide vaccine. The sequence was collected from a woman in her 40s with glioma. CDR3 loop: CASIPGLVSDQYF. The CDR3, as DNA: TGTGCCAGCATTCCGGGACTAGTGAGCGACCAGTACTTC.